This entry lists 32 T cell receptor beta chains sequenced from one sample in a study of CD8 T cells in Susac syndrome. Random hexamers were used to reverse transcribe the RNA input (0.5 to 1 ug). TCRdb recomputed calls from the immunoSEQ multiplex PCR reads with MiXCR, one row per CDR3 protein. The sample shows roughly 300,000 distinct CDR3 sequences, roughly 85% of them seen only once. The specimen was CD8+ T cells from PBMCs. The receptors derive from a human donor with multiple sclerosis.

The chain employs TRBV7-9 and TRBJ2-7; maybe TRBD1 (5 bases). Germline assignment: CDR1 SEHNR and CDR2 FQNEAQ (reference sequence). V dropped 4 bases and J dropped 3 bases, with 22 bases sitting between them. This CDR3 is built from 17 residues. The CDR3 loop reads CASSSRKDSRRLYEQYF. The CDR3 coding sequence is TGTGCCAGCAGCTCCAGAAAAGACAGCCGACGACTCTACGAGCAGTACTTC.

This rearrangement joins TRBV5-1 to TRBJ2-3, with D maybe TRBD2 (6 bases). The CDR3 spans 16 residues. Germline V gene data show CDR1 as SGHRS and CDR2 as YFSETQ. The V end lost 3 bases, the J end lost 3 bases, and 17 bases lay between the germline ends. The CDR3 sequence is CASSSPTSHETDTQYF. The CDR3 DNA follows: TGCGCCAGCAGCTCTCCGACTAGTCATGAGACAGATACGCAGTATTTT.

The chain recombines TRBV4-2 with TRBJ1-5; D is uncertain. Trimming pared 0 bases from V and 4 bases from J, leaving 4 bases between. Germline V gives CDR1 LGHNA, CDR2 YNFKEQ. This CDR3 is 13 amino acids long. The CDR3 DNA sequence: TGTGCCAGCAGCCAAGATAAAAATCAGCCCCAGCATTTT. It codes for CASSQDKNQPQHF.

This chain uses TRBV28 with TRBJ2-3, with D tentatively TRBD2 (7 bases). The ends were cut back, 3 bases at V and 4 bases at J, with 14 bases in the middle. The CDR3 sequence is 15 residues long. Germline lookup yields CDR1 MDHEN and CDR2 SYDVKM. CDR3 coding DNA: TGTGCCAGCAGTTTCGGCGGGGGCGGGCCAGATACGCAGTATTTT. It translates to CASSFGGGGPDTQYF.

The genes are TRBV9 and TRBJ2-1; the match to TRBD2 covers 8 bases. CDR1 and CDR2 from the germline V gene are SGDLS and YYNGEE. V trimming: 0 bases; J trimming: 7 bases; junction bases outside the gene matches: 6. The CDR3 totals 15 residues. For the CDR3, the DNA is TGTGCCAGCAGCGTAGCGGGGACTAGTGGAAATGAGCAGTTCTTC. Its translation is CASSVAGTSGNEQFF.

The chain recombines TRBV13 with TRBJ1-2, with unresolved D. Trimming left V 5 bases short and J 6 bases short, with 10 bases between. The CDR3 loop spans 12 amino acids. CDR1 is PRHDT and CDR2 is FYEKMQ in the germline V gene (reference sequence). The CDR3 DNA is TGTGCCAGCAGCAGTGGACGTGATGGCTACACCTTC. Its protein product is CASSSGRDGYTF.

V usage is TRBV28 and J usage is TRBJ2-7; no clear D. V dropped 5 bases and J dropped 4 bases, with 9 bases sitting between them. The CDR3 loop spans 12 amino acids. The V gene's germline CDR1 is MDHEN and CDR2 SYDVKM. The CDR3 DNA reads TGTGCCAGCAGTCATAGACGGTACGAGCAGTACTTC. Its protein product is CASSHRRYEQYF.

In this sample, this clonotype turned up a few times. The chain is built from TRBV9 and TRBJ1-1; 9 bases align to TRBD1. Germline V gives CDR1 SGDLS, CDR2 YYNGEE. Trimming removed 3 bases from V and 7 bases from J; junction bases left unmatched: 13. The length of the CDR3 is 16 residues. The CDR3 region has the DNA TGTGCCAGCAGCGGTCAACCGGGACAGGGAACCGGTGAAGCTTTCTTT. It is translated as CASSGQPGQGTGEAFF.

This chain joins TRBV28 and TRBJ1-5; unclear D gene. V was trimmed by 8 bases and J by 3 bases, leaving 20 bases between them. This CDR3 has 16 residues. Looked up from germline, CDR1 is MDHEN and CDR2 is SYDVKM. The CDR3 protein is CASQTKAGRVNQPQHF. In DNA form, the CDR3 reads TGTGCCAGCCAAACTAAGGCGGGAAGGGTCAATCAGCCCCAGCATTTT.

The J gene is TRBJ1-1, the V gene TRBV4-1; D uncertain. V was cut by 1 base and J by 5 bases, with 5 bases left in between. The CDR3 has 12 amino acids. Germline V gene lookup returns CDR1 MGHRA and CDR2 YSYEKL. The chain's CDR3 is CASSQAGTEAFF. The CDR3 nucleotides read TGCGCCAGCAGCCAAGCTGGTACTGAAGCTTTCTTT.

The chain couples TRBV11-2 to TRBJ2-3; 15 nucleotides match TRBD2. V lost 5 bases, J lost 4 bases, and 13 bases stayed unmatched. Germline CDR1 is SGHAT and CDR2 is FQNNGV. This CDR3 spans 19 amino acids. In DNA form, the CDR3 reads TGTGCCAGCAGCCTGTGGACTAGCGGGAGGGATGCGGAGCCAGATACGCAGTATTTT. Translated: CASSLWTSGRDAEPDTQYF.

Comments on this clonotype: At one end the junction does not follow the germline gene, possibly because of a read error. The chain is built from TRBV5-1 and TRBJ2-3; weak D call: TRBD1 (5 bases). Germline CDR1 and CDR2: SGHRS and YFSETQ. The CDR3 sequence is 15 residues long. The CDR3 DNA is TGCACCAGCAGCTTGGAAGGGGTTCGCACAGATACGCAGTATTTT. Translated: CTSSLEGVRTDTQYF.

This chain links TRBV27 with TRBJ2-1; perhaps TRBD1 as D (5 bases). The CDR3 runs 12 residues. V shed 5 bases and J shed 9 bases, with 11 bases lying between them. CDR1 and CDR2 from the germline V gene are MNHEY and SMNVEV (reference sequence). The CDR3, as DNA: TGTGCCAGCAGTAAGGGGCAGGGTGAGCAGTTCTTC. Its translation: CASSKGQGEQFF.

The V and J genes are TRBV7-9 and TRBJ2-3; TRBD2 might be the D (5 bases). The CDR3 loop spans 15 amino acids. The germline V gene has CDR1 SEHNR and CDR2 FQNEAQ (reference sequence). Trimming left V 7 bases short and J 0 bases short, with 14 bases between. The CDR3 protein is CASIQAALSTDTQYF. DNA of the CDR3: TGTGCCAGCATACAAGCGGCCCTTAGCACAGATACGCAGTATTTT. The complete variable domain, with remaining parts taken from reference TRBV7-9 and TRBJ2-3, reads DTGVSQNPRHKITKRGQNVTFRCDPISEHNRLYWYRQTLGQGPEFLTYFQNEAQLEKSRLLSDRFSAERPKGSFSTLEIQRTEQGDSAMYLCASIQAALSTDTQYFGPGTRLTVL.

The chain combines TRBV9 with TRBJ2-3, with D possibly matching TRBD2 (7 bases). The CDR3 consists of 15 residues. V was pared by 7 bases and J by 2 bases, with 17 bases between. The germline CDR1 and CDR2 sequences are SGDLS and YYNGEE. CDR3 coding DNA: TGTGCCAGCTCACAGGCGGGGGCTTACACAGATACGCAGTATTTT. Amino acids: CASSQAGAYTDTQYF.

The chain links TRBV4-1 to TRBJ2-7; either TRBD1 or TRBD2 may fit D (5 bases each). The CDR3 has 17 amino acids. The V gene lost 0 bases and the J gene lost 4 bases, with 19 bases spanning the gap. Germline V lookup: CDR1 MGHRA, CDR2 YSYEKL. The CDR3 protein is CASSQEDVRGTLYEQYF. In DNA form, the CDR3 reads TGCGCCAGCAGCCAAGAGGACGTGAGGGGTACACTTTACGAGCAGTACTTC.

The rearrangement joins TRBV27 to TRBJ1-5; possibly TRBD1 for D (6 bases). V was shortened by 2 bases and J by 6 bases, with 23 bases between the two germline ends. The CDR3 has 18 residues. Germline V CDR1 and CDR2: MNHEY, SMNVEV (reference sequence). The CDR3 is CASSLQFPGGISTQPQHF. For the CDR3, the DNA is TGTGCCAGCAGTTTACAGTTCCCGGGGGGCATAAGTACTCAGCCCCAGCATTTT.

This CDR3 is CASSLAGLAGAHEQYF. The CDR3 DNA reads TGTGCCAGCAGTTTGGCGGGACTAGCGGGAGCGCACGAGCAGTACTTC. This chain connects TRBV28 to TRBJ2-7; 14 bases are a match to TRBD2. Unmatched junction bases numbered 6, after V lost 3 bases and J lost 5 bases. Germline-derived CDR1 and CDR2 are MDHEN and SYDVKM. This CDR3 region has 16 residues.

The gene calls are TRBV28 and TRBJ1-4; maybe TRBD1 (6 bases). Trimming took 6 bases from V and 6 from J, leaving 20 bases between them. The CDR3 covers 16 residues. Germline-derived CDR1 and CDR2 are MDHEN and SYDVKM. In DNA form, the CDR3 reads TGTGCCAGCAGCCACCCAAGACAGGAATATGATGAAAAACTGTTTTTT. Its translation is CASSHPRQEYDEKLFF.

The rearrangement links TRBV13 to TRBJ2-5; D is possibly TRBD2 (6 bases). The CDR3 has 15 residues. V shed 3 bases and J shed 1 base, with 12 bases lying between them. CDR1 PRHDT and CDR2 FYEKMQ come from the germline V gene (reference sequence). The CDR3 protein is CASSFSGLLQETQYF. The CDR3 DNA is TGTGCCAGCAGCTTCTCGGGACTCCTCCAAGAGACCCAGTACTTC. The whole variable domain, remainder taken from reference TRBV13 and TRBJ2-5, is AAGVIQSPRHLIKEKRETATLKCYPIPRHDTVYWYQQGPGQDPQFLISFYEKMQSDKGSIPDRFSAQQFSDYHSELNMSSLELGDSALYFCASSFSGLLQETQYFGPGTRLLVL.

The chain uses TRBV7-9 and TRBJ2-5, with D hard to call. Germline assignment: CDR1 SEHNR and CDR2 FQNEAQ (reference sequence). This CDR3 comprises 14 residues. Trimming took off 5 bases at V and 5 bases at J, with 15 bases between the two ends. Written as DNA, the CDR3 is TGTGCCAGCAGCCAAACTCCGGGCGTCGAGACCCAGTACTTC. It is translated as CASSQTPGVETQYF. The whole variable domain, filled in from reference TRBV7-9 and TRBJ2-5, reads DTGVSQNPRHKITKRGQNVTFRCDPISEHNRLYWYRQTLGQGPEFLTYFQNEAQLEKSRLLSDRFSAERPKGSFSTLEIQRTEQGDSAMYLCASSQTPGVETQYFGPGTRLLVL.

This chain connects TRBV9 to TRBJ1-1; D is ambiguous. Trimming cost V 1 base and J 8 bases, with 18 bases left between them. Germline assignment: CDR1 SGDLS and CDR2 YYNGEE. This CDR3 region has 15 residues. The CDR3 DNA reads TGTGCCAGCAGCGTAAGAGCCGGGAGTCCCACCGAAGCTTTCTTT. Its protein is CASSVRAGSPTEAFF.

This clonotype came up once. The chain carries TRBV27 and TRBJ2-1, with D perhaps matching TRBD2 (5 bases). This CDR3 has 14 residues. V shed 2 bases and J shed 8 bases, with 13 bases lying between them. Looked up from germline, CDR1 is MNHEY and CDR2 is SMNVEV (reference sequence). For the CDR3, the DNA is TGTGCCAGCAGTTTACTACCCGCTAGCCATGAGCAGTTCTTC. This gives the protein CASSLLPASHEQFF.

J is TRBJ1-2 and V is TRBV2; 8 positions agree with TRBD1. This CDR3 is 15 amino acids long. The germline V gene encodes CDR1 SNHLY and CDR2 FYNNEI. The junction had 4 bases not matched to a gene; V was cut back by 3 bases and J by 1 base. The CDR3 sequence: CASSDGTGINYGYTF. The CDR3 bases are TGTGCCAGCAGTGATGGGACAGGTATTAACTATGGCTACACCTTC.

J is TRBJ2-7 and V is TRBV30; weak D call: TRBD1 (6 bases). In germline, CDR1 is GTSNPN, CDR2 SVGIG (reference sequence). Deletions cut 0 bases from V and 2 bases from J, with 11 bases between. The CDR3 extends over 14 amino acids. The CDR3 DNA is TGTGCCTGGAGTGTGCACAGGGTGGCCTACGAGCAGTACTTC. Amino acid sequence: CAWSVHRVAYEQYF. Filled out from reference TRBV30 and TRBJ2-7, the complete variable domain reads SQTIHQWPATLVQPVGSPLSLECTVEGTSNPNLYWYRQAAGRGLQLLFYSVGIGQISSEVPQNLSASRPQDRQFILSSKKLLLSDSGFYLCAWSVHRVAYEQYFGPGTRLTVT.

This sequence joins TRBV6-1 and TRBJ1-1; D is uncertain. Germline V CDR1 and CDR2: MNHNS, SASEGT. Trimming removed 8 bases from V and 0 bases from J, with 7 bases in between. The CDR3 has 12 amino acids. This CDR3 reads CASLYMNTEAFF. CDR3 coding DNA: TGTGCCAGCCTTTACATGAACACTGAAGCTTTCTTT.

V usage is TRBV2 and J usage is TRBJ2-3, with D possibly being TRBD1 or TRBD2 (5 bases each). The CDR3 runs 20 residues. The ends were cut back, 3 bases at V and 5 bases at J, with 30 bases in the middle. Germline CDR1 and CDR2: SNHLY and FYNNEI. In nucleotides, the CDR3 is TGTGCCAGCAGTGAGGGATCGTCGGGGCAGCCAATATCGGTACGAGATACGCAGTATTTT. It encodes CASSEGSSGQPISVRDTQYF.

J is TRBJ2-7 and V is TRBV14; 7 bases are shared with TRBD2. V trimming: 1 base; J trimming: 6 bases; junction bases outside the gene matches: 9. CDR3 length: 15 amino acids. Germline loops: CDR1 SGHDN, CDR2 FVKESK. CDR3 nucleotide sequence: TGTGCCAGCAGCCAAGGATGGGCGGGAGTCGGCGAGCAGTACTTC. Amino acids: CASSQGWAGVGEQYF.

The chain joins TRBV27 to TRBJ2-5, with D unresolved. This CDR3 has 14 residues. Germline V gives CDR1 MNHEY, CDR2 SMNVEV (reference sequence). Trimming took 2 bases from V and 5 from J, leaving 12 bases between them. The CDR3 here is CASSLVGAEETQYF. CDR3 bases: TGTGCCAGCAGTTTAGTGGGTGCGGAGGAGACCCAGTACTTC.

V usage is TRBV6-1 and J usage is TRBJ2-5, with D uncertain. The germline gives CDR1 MNHNS, CDR2 SASEGT. V shed 3 bases and J shed 2 bases, with 13 bases lying between them. The CDR3 sequence is 15 residues long. For the CDR3, the DNA is TGTGCCAGCAGTGAGCTGAGAGGCCCGCAAGAGACCCAGTACTTC. This gives the protein CASSELRGPQETQYF.

This clonotype was seen a few times. V and J are TRBV12-3 or TRBV12-4 and TRBJ2-2; no definite D call. This CDR3 is 12 amino acids long. V lost 2 bases to trimming and J lost 6 bases, with 4 bases between them. The chain's CDR3 is CASSLFPGELFF. The CDR3 DNA is TGTGCCAGCAGTTTATTTCCCGGGGAGCTGTTTTTT.

The rearrangement joins TRBV7-9 to TRBJ2-5; the match to TRBD2 covers 7 bases. Unmatched junction bases numbered 7, after V lost 5 bases and J lost 1 base. CDR1 and CDR2 from the germline V gene are SEHNR and FQNEAQ (reference sequence). There are 15 residues in the CDR3. The CDR3 DNA follows: TGTGCCAGCAGCGTCACTAGCGCACTCCAAGAGACCCAGTACTTC. Translating gives CASSVTSALQETQYF. Supplemented by reference TRBV7-9 and TRBJ2-5, the full variable domain reads DTGVSQNPRHKITKRGQNVTFRCDPISEHNRLYWYRQTLGQGPEFLTYFQNEAQLEKSRLLSDRFSAERPKGSFSTLEIQRTEQGDSAMYLCASSVTSALQETQYFGPGTRLLVL.